This entry is about one T cell receptor beta chain. Its antigen is unknown. It was with 60 Vbeta and 13 Jbeta primers that the PCR ran. TCRdb keeps only in-frame clones here, not all; method: immunoSEQ multiplex PCR. This sample yields 110,000 or so clones, of which approximately 83% are seen a single time; approximately 2.7% belongs to the top ten. These data are taken from a study of cytomegalovirus exposure and HLA in healthy donors. Overall study findings and caveats: There were 160 or so TCR beta chains listed as cytomegalovirus-associated. The study found most TCR sequences rare, yet found some public TCRs in many donors.

The receptor's source is a woman younger than 35 in good health and CMV-seronegative. Material for sequencing was PBMCs.

In nucleotides, the CDR3 is TGTGCCAGCAGTTTAGGCCTAGCGGGGAGGAACACCGGGGAGCTGTTTTTT. Its protein product is CASSLGLAGRNTGELFF. This chain connects TRBV28 to TRBJ2-2; 9 nucleotides line up with TRBD2. The V gene end was trimmed by 2 bases and the J gene end by 1 base; junction bases not matched to a gene: 5. Germline assignment: CDR1 MDHEN and CDR2 SYDVKM. This CDR3 has 17 residues. Together with reference TRBV28 and TRBJ2-2, the CDR3 gives the full variable domain: DVKVTQSSRYLVKRTGEKVFLECVQDMDHENMFWYRQDPGLGLRLIYFSYDVKMKEKGDIPEGYSVSREKKERFSLILESASTNQTSMYLCASSLGLAGRNTGELFFGEGSRLTVL.